The text below deals with one TCR beta chain. The data belong to a study of cytomegalovirus exposure and HLA in healthy donors. The primer mix had 60 Vbeta and 13 Jbeta primers. Here immunoSEQ multiplex PCR was the method, and the copy in TCRdb shows in-frame clones only, minus some. The data contain about 160,000 clones, 87% of them singletons. The CDR3 totals 18 residues. CDR1 and CDR2 (germline): SNHLY, FYNNEI. Trimming took off 3 bases at V and 2 bases at J, with 20 bases between the two ends. This chain joins TRBV2 and TRBJ1-5, with D possibly matching TRBD1 (5 bases). This TCR came from a young woman in good health and CMV-seronegative. The sequenced sample consisted of PBMCs. CDR3 amino acids: CASSDWVREPGGNQPQHF. CDR3 coding DNA: TGTGCCAGCAGTGATTGGGTCAGGGAGCCGGGGGGCAATCAGCCCCAGCATTTT.